Below are 3 T cell receptor beta chains sequenced from a single sample in a study of ipilimumab plus nivolumab after autologous stem cell transplantation. The protocol was immunoSEQ multiplex PCR, while the TCRdb copy is restricted to in-frame clones and leaves out a portion. The profile shows about 9,400 clones, more than 60% of them singletons. Specimen: PBMCs, collected in a trial of ipilimumab plus nivolumab as post-transplant consolidation. The source is a female donor with multiple myeloma.

The V and J genes are TRBV23-1 and TRBJ2-7; 7 bases are shared with TRBD1. TRBV23-1 is an open reading frame, and its role is uncertain. The CDR3 consists of 16 residues. V trimming: 0 bases; J trimming: 3 bases; junction bases outside the gene matches: 8. The chain's CDR3 is CASSQSSRQGFYEQYF. For the CDR3, the DNA is TGCGCCAGCAGTCAATCGTCGAGACAGGGTTTCTACGAGCAGTACTTC.

CDR3 protein: CASSPTLITGNEKLFF. As DNA, the CDR3 is TGTGCCAGCTCACCAACACTTATTACCGGCAATGAAAAACTGTTTTTT. The chain couples TRBV18 to TRBJ1-4; D is unclear. Trimming shortened V by 2 bases and J by 5 bases, and 15 bases separated the two germline ends. The length of the CDR3 is 16 residues. Germline V gene sequence: CDR1 KGHSH, CDR2 LQKENI.

The chain uses TRBV28 and TRBJ1-1; D is ambiguous. Between the trimmed V and J ends, which lost 3 bases and 0 bases, there was a span of 14 bases. The germline gives CDR1 MDHEN, CDR2 SYDVKM. CDR3 size: 16 residues. This chain's CDR3 is CASSLASQDMNTEAFF. CDR3 DNA: TGTGCCAGCAGTTTGGCCAGCCAAGATATGAACACTGAAGCTTTCTTT.